The sequence of this T cell receptor beta chain was determined in a study of T cell changes during pregnancy in multiple sclerosis. Germline CDR1 reads SGHTA; CDR2 reads FQGTGA. V lost 5 bases and J lost 3; bases outside the gene matches: 4. The CDR3 length is 15 residues. Clones were read by immunoSEQ multiplex PCR, and TCRdb kept only the in-frame ones, dropping some. This sample yields over 100,000 clones, of which roughly 90% are seen a single time; about 1.5% belongs to the top ten. The sequence derives from a female donor with multiple sclerosis, enrolled in a pregnancy study. The chain couples TRBV7-3 to TRBJ2-2, with 9 bases fitting TRBD1. Sequences were derived from peripheral blood, sampled in the third trimester of pregnancy. CDR3 region: CASSPRTGDTGELFF. The DNA for the CDR3 is TGTGCCAGCAGCCCCCGGACAGGGGACACCGGGGAGCTGTTTTTT.